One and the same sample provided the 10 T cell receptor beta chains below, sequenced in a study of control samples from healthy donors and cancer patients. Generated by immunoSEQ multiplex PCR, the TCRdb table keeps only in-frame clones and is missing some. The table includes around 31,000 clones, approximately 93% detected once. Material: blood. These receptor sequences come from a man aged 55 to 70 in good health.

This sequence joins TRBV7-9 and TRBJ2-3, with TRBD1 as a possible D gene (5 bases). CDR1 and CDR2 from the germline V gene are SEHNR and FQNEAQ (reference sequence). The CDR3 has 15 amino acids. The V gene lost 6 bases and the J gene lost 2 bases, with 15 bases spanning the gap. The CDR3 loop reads CASRNQGAATDTQYF. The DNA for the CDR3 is TGTGCCAGCAGGAACCAAGGGGCAGCCACAGATACGCAGTATTTT.

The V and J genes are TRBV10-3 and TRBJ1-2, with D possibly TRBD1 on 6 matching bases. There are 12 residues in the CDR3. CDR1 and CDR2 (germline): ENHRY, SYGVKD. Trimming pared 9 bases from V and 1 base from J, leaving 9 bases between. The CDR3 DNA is TGTGCCATAGGGGGGGATAACTATGGCTACACCTTC. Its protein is CAIGGDNYGYTF.

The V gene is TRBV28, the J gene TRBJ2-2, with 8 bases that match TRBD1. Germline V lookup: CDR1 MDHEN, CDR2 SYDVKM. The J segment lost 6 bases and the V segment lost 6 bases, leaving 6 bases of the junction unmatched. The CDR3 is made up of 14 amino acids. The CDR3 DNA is TGTGCCAGCAGATGGACAGGGCTGCCCGGGGAGCTGTTTTTT. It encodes CASRWTGLPGELFF.

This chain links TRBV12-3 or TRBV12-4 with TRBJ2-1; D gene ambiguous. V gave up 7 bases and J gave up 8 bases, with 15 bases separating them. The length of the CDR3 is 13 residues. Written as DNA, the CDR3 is TGTGCCAGCACCGTGGTCATCTGGGATGAGCAGTTCTTC. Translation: CASTVVIWDEQFF.

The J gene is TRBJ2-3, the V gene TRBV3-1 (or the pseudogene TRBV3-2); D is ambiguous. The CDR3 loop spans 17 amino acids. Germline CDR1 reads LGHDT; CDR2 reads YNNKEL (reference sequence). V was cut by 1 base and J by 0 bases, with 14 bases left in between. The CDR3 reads CASSQGGVTPSTDTQYF. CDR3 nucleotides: TGTGCCAGCAGCCAAGGTGGAGTAACCCCTAGCACAGATACGCAGTATTTT.

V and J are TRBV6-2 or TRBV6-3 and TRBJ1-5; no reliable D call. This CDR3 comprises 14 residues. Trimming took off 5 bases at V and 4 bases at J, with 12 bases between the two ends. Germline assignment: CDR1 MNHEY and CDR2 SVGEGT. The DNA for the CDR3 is TGTGCCAGCAGTCCAAGGAGCCAAAATCAGCCCCAGCATTTT. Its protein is CASSPRSQNQPQHF.

CDR3 protein: CASSLGGTVYNEQFF. Written as DNA, the CDR3 is TGTGCCAGCAGCTTAGGGGGGACTGTCTACAATGAGCAGTTCTTC. The rearrangement uses TRBV7-2 and TRBJ2-1; D perhaps matches TRBD2 (6 bases). From germline, CDR1 is SGHTA and CDR2 FQGNSA. The V end lost 1 base, the J end lost 3 bases, and 10 bases lay between the germline ends. CDR3 length equals 15 residues.

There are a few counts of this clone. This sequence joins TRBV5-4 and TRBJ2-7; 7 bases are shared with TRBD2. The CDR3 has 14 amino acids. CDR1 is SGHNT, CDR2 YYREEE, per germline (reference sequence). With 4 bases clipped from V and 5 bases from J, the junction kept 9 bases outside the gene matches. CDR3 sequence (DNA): TGTGCCAGCAGCCCGGGGGGAGGGTCGCACGAGCAGTACTTC. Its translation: CASSPGGGSHEQYF.

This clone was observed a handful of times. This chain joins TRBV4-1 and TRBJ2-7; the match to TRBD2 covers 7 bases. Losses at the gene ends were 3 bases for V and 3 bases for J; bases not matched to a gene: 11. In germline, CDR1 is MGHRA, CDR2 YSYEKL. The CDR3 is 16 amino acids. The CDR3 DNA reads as TGCGCCAGCAGCCATTCCGGGCCGAGCGGGGACTACGAGCAGTACTTC. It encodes CASSHSGPSGDYEQYF.

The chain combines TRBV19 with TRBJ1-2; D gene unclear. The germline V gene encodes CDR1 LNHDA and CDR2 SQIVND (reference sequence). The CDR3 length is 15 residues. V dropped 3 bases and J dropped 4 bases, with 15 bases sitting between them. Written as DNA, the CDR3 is TGTGCCAGTAGTATTCCAGGCTCTGGCGGCTATGGCTACACCTTC. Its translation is CASSIPGSGGYGYTF.